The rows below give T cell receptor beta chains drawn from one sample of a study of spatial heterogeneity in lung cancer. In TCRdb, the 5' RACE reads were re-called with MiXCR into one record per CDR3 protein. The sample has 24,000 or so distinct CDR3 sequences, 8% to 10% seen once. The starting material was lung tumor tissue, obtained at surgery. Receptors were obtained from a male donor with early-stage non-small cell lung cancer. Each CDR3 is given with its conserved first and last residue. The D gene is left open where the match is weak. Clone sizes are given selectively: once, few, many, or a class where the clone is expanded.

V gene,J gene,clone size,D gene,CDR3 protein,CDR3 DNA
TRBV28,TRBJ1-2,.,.,CASSSIDRSNYGYTF,TGTGCCAGCAGTTCCATCGACCGGTCTAACTATGGCTACACCTTC
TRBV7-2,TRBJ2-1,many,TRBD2,CASSPSGLAYNEQFF,TGTGCCAGCAGCCCTTCGGGACTAGCTTACAATGAGCAGTTCTTC
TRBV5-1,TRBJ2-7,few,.,CASSLEGRSYEQYF,TGCGCCAGCAGCTTGGAGGGAAGGTCCTACGAGCAGTACTTC
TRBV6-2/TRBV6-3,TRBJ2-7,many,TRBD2,CASSYVPGLVFHEQYF,TGTGCCAGCAGTTACGTACCGGGACTAGTCTTCCACGAGCAGTACTTC
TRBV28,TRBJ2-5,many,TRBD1,CASSADPDREKTQYF,TGTGCCAGCAGTGCGGACCCCGACAGGGAAAAGACCCAGTACTTC
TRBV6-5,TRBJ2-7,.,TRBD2,CASSYGREVSYEQYF,TGTGCCAGCAGTTACGGGCGGGAGGTCTCCTACGAGCAGTACTTC
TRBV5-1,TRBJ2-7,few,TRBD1,CASSLDGTVYEQYF,TGCGCCAGCAGCTTGGACGGGACAGTGTACGAGCAGTACTTC
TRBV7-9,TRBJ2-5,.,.,CASSPLRGARETQYF,TGTGCCAGCAGCCCCCTGAGAGGGGCGCGGGAGACCCAGTACTTC
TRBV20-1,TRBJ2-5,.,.,CSARGVGRGKETQYF,TGCAGTGCCAGGGGAGTAGGCCGAGGGAAGGAGACCCAGTACTTC
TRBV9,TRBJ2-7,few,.,CASSTVDRGEQYF,TGTGCCAGCAGCACGGTTGATCGGGGCGAGCAGTACTTC
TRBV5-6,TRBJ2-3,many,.,CASSRRGGATDTQYF,TGTGCCAGCAGCCGGAGGGGGGGGGCGACAGATACGCAGTATTTT
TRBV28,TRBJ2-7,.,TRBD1,CASSPPGTGGSYEQYF,TGTGCCAGCAGTCCCCCTGGGACAGGGGGCTCCTACGAGCAGTACTTC
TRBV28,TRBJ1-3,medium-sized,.,CASSQQGLGSGNTIYF,TGTGCCAGCAGCCAACAGGGCCTCGGCTCTGGAAACACCATATATTTT
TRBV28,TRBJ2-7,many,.,CASLGDEVTDYEQYF,TGTGCCAGTCTGGGGGATGAGGTAACGGACTACGAGCAGTACTTC
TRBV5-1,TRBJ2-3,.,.,CASSLEGGVDTQYF,TGCGCCAGCAGCTTGGAGGGAGGAGTAGATACGCAGTATTTT
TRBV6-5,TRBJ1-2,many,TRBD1,CASSYLAKGARYGYTF,TGTGCCAGCAGTTACCTGGCAAAGGGGGCTCGGTATGGCTACACCTTC
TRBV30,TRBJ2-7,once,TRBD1,CAWSVFPTIRGPSYEQYF,TGTGCCTGGAGTGTCTTCCCCACCATCAGGGGGCCCTCCTACGAGCAGTACTTC
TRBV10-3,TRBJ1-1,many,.,CAMTNGQGEAFF,TGTGCCATGACTAATGGGCAGGGTGAAGCTTTCTTT
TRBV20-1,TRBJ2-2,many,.,CSAPGVTGELFF,TGCAGTGCTCCGGGGGTAACCGGGGAGCTGTTTTTT
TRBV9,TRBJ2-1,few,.,CASGTVMPYNEQFF,TGTGCCAGCGGAACTGTGATGCCCTACAATGAGCAGTTCTTC
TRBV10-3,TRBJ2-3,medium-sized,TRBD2,CASRLAGGTDTQYF,TGTGCCTCGCGACTAGCGGGAGGGACAGATACGCAGTATTTT
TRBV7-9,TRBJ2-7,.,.,CASSLRGDSYEQYF,TGTGCCAGCAGCTTAAGGGGGGACTCCTACGAGCAGTACTTC
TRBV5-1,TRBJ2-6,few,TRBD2,CASSLGGTISGANVLTF,TGCGCCAGCAGCTTGGGAGGGACTATCTCTGGGGCCAACGTCCTGACTTTC
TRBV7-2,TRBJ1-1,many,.,CASSLIGKVNTEAFF,TGTGCCAGCAGCCTCATAGGGAAAGTGAACACTGAAGCTTTCTTT
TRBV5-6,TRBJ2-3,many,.,CASSFLDTLITDTQYF,TGTGCCAGCAGCTTTCTGGACACCTTAATCACAGATACGCAGTATTTT
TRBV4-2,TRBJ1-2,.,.,CASSQEGGAEAGSYTF,TGTGCCAGCAGCCAAGAGGGGGGAGCGGAAGCAGGGAGCTACACCTTC
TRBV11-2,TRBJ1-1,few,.,CASSLAGAKAFF,TGTGCCAGCAGCTTAGCAGGGGCGAAAGCTTTCTTT
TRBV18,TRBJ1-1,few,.,CASLKKANTEAFF,TGTGCCAGCCTCAAGAAGGCGAACACTGAAGCTTTCTTT
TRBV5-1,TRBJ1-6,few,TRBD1,CASSPETGGPSPLHF,TGCGCCAGCAGCCCGGAGACAGGGGGCCCTTCACCCCTCCACTTT
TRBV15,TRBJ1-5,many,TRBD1,CATSRGGQGPNQPQHF,TGTGCCACCAGCAGAGGTGGACAGGGGCCCAATCAGCCCCAGCATTTT
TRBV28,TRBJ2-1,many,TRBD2,CASSPGGATYNEQFF,TGTGCCAGCAGCCCCGGGGGGGCAACCTACAATGAGCAGTTCTTC
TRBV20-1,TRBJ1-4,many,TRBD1,CSTQTGRDEKLFF,TGCAGTACTCAGACAGGGAGGGATGAAAAACTGTTTTTT
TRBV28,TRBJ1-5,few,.,CASRGASNQPQHF,TGTGCCAGCAGGGGGGCCTCCAATCAGCCCCAGCATTTT
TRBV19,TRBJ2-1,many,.,CASSITGRYNEQFF,TGTGCCAGTAGTATAACCGGGCGCTACAATGAGCAGTTCTTC
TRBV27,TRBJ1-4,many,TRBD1,CASSRTGLEEKLFF,TGTGCCAGCTCTAGGACAGGGTTGGAAGAAAAACTGTTTTTT
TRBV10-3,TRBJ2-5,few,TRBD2,CAIGGDRETQYF,TGTGCCATCGGGGGGGATCGGGAGACCCAGTACTTC
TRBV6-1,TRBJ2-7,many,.,CASRGIHPEQYF,TGTGCCAGCAGAGGCATACACCCCGAGCAGTACTTC
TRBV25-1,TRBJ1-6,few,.,CASSSGHSSPLHF,TGTGCCAGCAGTTCGGGACATTCTTCACCCCTCCACTTT
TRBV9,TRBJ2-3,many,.,CASSPPVGGITDTQYF,TGTGCCAGCAGCCCCCCGGTGGGTGGGATCACAGATACGCAGTATTTT
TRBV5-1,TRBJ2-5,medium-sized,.,CASTSSGRHLQYF,TGCGCCAGCACCTCATCCGGCAGGCATTTACAGTACTTC
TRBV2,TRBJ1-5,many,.,CASSEKRTANQPQHF,TGTGCCAGCAGTGAAAAAAGAACAGCAAATCAGCCCCAGCATTTT
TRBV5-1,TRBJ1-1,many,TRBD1,CASSLRIEGASTEAFF,TGCGCCAGCAGCTTGAGAATAGAGGGGGCCAGCACTGAAGCTTTCTTT
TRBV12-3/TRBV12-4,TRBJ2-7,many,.,CASSVAQGGEQYF,TGTGCCAGCAGCGTCGCCCAGGGCGGGGAGCAGTACTTC
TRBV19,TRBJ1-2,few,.,CASSIDEALYGYTF,TGTGCCAGTAGTATAGATGAGGCTCTCTATGGCTACACCTTC
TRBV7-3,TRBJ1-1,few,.,CASSTQMNTEAFF,TGTGCCAGCAGCACTCAAATGAACACTGAAGCTTTCTTT
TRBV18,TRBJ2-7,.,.,CASSMDGTPIQQYF,TGTGCCAGCTCTATGGACGGGACTCCCATACAGCAGTACTTC
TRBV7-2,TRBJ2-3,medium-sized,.,CASSRGRQDTQYF,TGTGCCAGCAGCCGGGGGCGGCAAGATACGCAGTATTTT
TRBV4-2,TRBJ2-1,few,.,CASSPLTGTTWDEQFF,TGTGCCAGCAGCCCCCTAACGGGGACCACCTGGGATGAGCAGTTCTTC
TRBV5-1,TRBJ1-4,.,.,CASKPNQGFREKLFF,TGCGCCAGCAAGCCTAACCAGGGATTTCGCGAAAAACTGTTTTTT
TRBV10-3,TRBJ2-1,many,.,CAISEFSEGNEQFF,TGTGCCATCAGTGAGTTTAGCGAGGGGAATGAGCAGTTCTTC
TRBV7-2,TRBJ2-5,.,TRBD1,CASSLDRDFKTQYF,TGTGCCAGCAGCCTGGACAGGGACTTCAAGACCCAGTACTTC